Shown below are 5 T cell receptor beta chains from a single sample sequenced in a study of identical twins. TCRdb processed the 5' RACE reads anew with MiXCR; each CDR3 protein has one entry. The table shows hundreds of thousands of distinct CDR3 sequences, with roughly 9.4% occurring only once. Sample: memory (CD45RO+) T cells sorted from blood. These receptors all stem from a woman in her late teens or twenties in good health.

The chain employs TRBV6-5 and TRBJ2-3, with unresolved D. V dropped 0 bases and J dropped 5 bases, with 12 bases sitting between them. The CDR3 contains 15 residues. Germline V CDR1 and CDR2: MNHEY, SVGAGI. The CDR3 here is CASSYSASSVDTQYF. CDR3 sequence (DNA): TGTGCCAGCAGTTACTCGGCTAGTTCGGTAGATACGCAGTATTTT.

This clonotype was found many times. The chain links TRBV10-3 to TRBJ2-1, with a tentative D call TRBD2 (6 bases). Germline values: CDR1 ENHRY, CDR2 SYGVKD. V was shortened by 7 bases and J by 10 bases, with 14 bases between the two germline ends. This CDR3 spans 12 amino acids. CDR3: CAITGGAGEQFF. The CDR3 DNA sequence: TGTGCCATCACGGGCGGGGCAGGAGAGCAGTTCTTC.

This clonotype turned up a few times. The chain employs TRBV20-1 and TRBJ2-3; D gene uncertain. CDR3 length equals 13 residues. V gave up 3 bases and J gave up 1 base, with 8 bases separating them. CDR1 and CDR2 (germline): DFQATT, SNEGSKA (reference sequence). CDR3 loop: CSARVPGTDTQYF. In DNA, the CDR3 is TGCAGTGCTAGGGTCCCAGGCACAGATACGCAGTATTTT.

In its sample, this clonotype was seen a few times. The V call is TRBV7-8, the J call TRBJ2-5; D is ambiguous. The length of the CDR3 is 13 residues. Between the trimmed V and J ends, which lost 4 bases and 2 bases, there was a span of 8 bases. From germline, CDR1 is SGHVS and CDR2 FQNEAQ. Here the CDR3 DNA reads TGTGCCAGCAGCTCCGACGGGCAAGAGACCCAGTACTTC. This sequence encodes CASSSDGQETQYF.

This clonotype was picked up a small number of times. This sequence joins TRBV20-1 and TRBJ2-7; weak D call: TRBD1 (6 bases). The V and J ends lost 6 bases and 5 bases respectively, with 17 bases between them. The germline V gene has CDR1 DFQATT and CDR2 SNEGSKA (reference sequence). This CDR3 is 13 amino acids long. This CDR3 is CSAHHGQKHEQYF. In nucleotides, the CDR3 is TGCAGTGCCCACCACGGACAGAAGCACGAGCAGTACTTC.